Following are 30 T cell receptor beta chains from one sample sequenced in a study of T cell responses to AZD1222 COVID-19 vaccine. This table comes from immunoSEQ multiplex PCR, and its TCRdb copy is limited to in-frame clones, with some not included. The table lists approximately 90,000 clones, approximately 90% of them singletons, with approximately 5.1% in the top ten. The sample consisted of peripheral blood, taken 28 days after the second AZD1222 dose. The receptors originated from an adult who received the AZD1222 COVID-19 vaccine.

This rearrangement joins TRBV18 to TRBJ1-5; TRBD1 might be the D (6 bases). V was pared by 6 bases and J by 4 bases, with 10 bases between. Germline V gene data show CDR1 as KGHSH and CDR2 as LQKENI. The CDR3 has 13 residues. The chain's CDR3 is CASSPGQNQPQHF. CDR3 nucleotides: TGTGCCAGCTCCCCGGGACAAAATCAGCCCCAGCATTTT.

Notes on this clone: Other DNA sequences of this sample code for an identical CDR3. The chain couples TRBV28 to TRBJ1-1; D is undetermined. The germline gives CDR1 MDHEN, CDR2 SYDVKM. V shed 5 bases and J shed 1 base, with 5 bases lying between them. CDR3 length equals 12 residues. The DNA of the CDR3 is TGTGCCAGCAGTCCGCGGAACACTGAAGCTTTCTTT. Its translation is CASSPRNTEAFF.

The chain employs TRBV29-1 and TRBJ1-1, with a tentative D call TRBD1 (6 bases). There are 13 residues in the CDR3. Trimming took 7 bases from V and 2 from J, leaving 14 bases between them. Germline loops: CDR1 SQVTM, CDR2 ANQGSEA. The CDR3 is CSGSQGINTEAFF. CDR3 DNA sequence: TGCAGCGGGTCGCAGGGGATAAACACTGAAGCTTTCTTT. The whole variable domain, remainder taken from reference TRBV29-1 and TRBJ1-1, is SAVISQKPSRDICQRGTSLTIQCQVDSQVTMMFWYRQQPGQSLTLIATANQGSEATYESGFVIDKFPISRPNLTFSTLTVSNMSPEDSSIYLCSGSQGINTEAFFGQGTRLTVV.

This clone was seen a handful of times. The chain couples TRBV12-2 to TRBJ1-1; the table's D call TRBD1 went unverified against the DNA. TRBV12-2 represents a pseudogene. The CDR3 sequence is 14 residues long. CDR3 protein: CASRLQVVDTEAFF. The CDR3 region has the DNA TGTGCAAGTCGCCTACAGGTTGTCGACACTGAAGCTTTCTTT.

Comment on this clone: The same CDR3 can be traced to other DNA sequences in this sample. The rearrangement joins TRBV10-3 to TRBJ1-1, with D perhaps matching TRBD1 (5 bases). The CDR3 length is 12 residues. Per germline, CDR1 ENHRY and CDR2 SYGVKD. The V end was cut by 4 bases, the J end by 4 bases, with 7 bases between. CDR3 sequence reads: CAISVGGTEAFF. The CDR3 DNA reads TGTGCCATCAGTGTGGGGGGCACTGAAGCTTTCTTT.

The chain uses TRBV7-2 and TRBJ1-1, with D maybe TRBD1 (6 bases). V lost 1 base and J 0 bases, leaving 12 bases between the germline ends. Germline-derived CDR1 and CDR2 are SGHTA and FQGNSA. This CDR3 has 16 amino acids. The CDR3 loop reads CASSLVTGYMNTEAFF. CDR3 DNA: TGTGCCAGCAGCTTAGTTACAGGGTACATGAACACTGAAGCTTTCTTT.

The V and J genes are TRBV18 and TRBJ2-3; 7 nucleotides align to TRBD1. This CDR3 has 14 amino acids. Per the germline V gene, CDR1 is KGHSH and CDR2 is LQKENI. V lost 1 base and J lost 7; bases outside the gene matches: 5. The CDR3 is CASSPQGAVYTQYF. The DNA for the CDR3 is TGTGCCAGCTCACCACAGGGGGCAGTTTATACGCAGTATTTT.

The chain couples TRBV7-9 to TRBJ1-1; D uncertain. Trimming took off 2 bases at V and 5 bases at J, with 9 bases between the two ends. Germline V gene lookup returns CDR1 SEHNR and CDR2 FQNEAQ (reference sequence). The CDR3 is made up of 13 amino acids. The CDR3, as DNA: TGTGCCAGCAGCTTATCTACGGGAACTGAAGCTTTCTTT. Translated, it gives CASSLSTGTEAFF.

The chain carries TRBV5-4 and TRBJ1-1; maybe TRBD1 (6 bases). CDR1 and CDR2 from the germline V gene are SGHNT and YYREEE (reference sequence). Between the trimmed V and J ends, which lost 5 bases and 1 base, there was a span of 18 bases. This CDR3 is built from 16 residues. The CDR3 coding sequence is TGTGCCAGCAGTCTCCAGGGGTCCTCCAGGAACACTGAAGCTTTCTTT. As protein: CASSLQGSSRNTEAFF.

This clone was seen only once. CDR3 in amino acids: CASSLRGPENTEAFF. The CDR3 bases are TGTGCCAGCAGCCTCCGGGGCCCTGAGAACACTGAAGCTTTCTTT. The chain links TRBV25-1 to TRBJ1-1, with TRBD1 as a possible D gene (5 bases). CDR3 length equals 15 residues. Germline CDR1 and CDR2: MGHDK and SYGVNS. Trimming pared 6 bases from V and 1 base from J, leaving 15 bases between.

The chain is built from TRBV11-3 and TRBJ2-1; D gene unclear. CDR1 SGHNT and CDR2 YENEEA come from the germline V gene. CDR3 size: 12 residues. The V end was cut by 5 bases, the J end by 6 bases, with 8 bases between. CDR3 loop: CASSLALNEQFF. CDR3 in DNA: TGTGCCAGCAGCCTGGCCCTCAATGAGCAGTTCTTC.

The V call is TRBV12-5, the J call TRBJ1-2; D may be TRBD1 (6 bases). The V gene lost 0 bases and the J gene lost 4 bases, with 21 bases spanning the gap. The V gene's germline CDR1 is LGHNT and CDR2 FRNRAP. The CDR3 covers 18 residues. The CDR3 spells CASGLVRGDIYILYGYTF. The CDR3 nucleotides are TGTGCTAGTGGTTTGGTCCGAGGGGACATCTATATTCTCTATGGCTACACCTTC.

In its sample, this clone was seen once. The chain links TRBV5-1 to TRBJ1-6; D may be TRBD1 (5 bases). Trimming left V 4 bases short and J 7 bases short, with 15 bases between. The CDR3 consists of 15 residues. The germline V gene has CDR1 SGHRS and CDR2 YFSETQ. CDR3 coding DNA: TGCGCCAGCAGCGAGGGACCGTATAGCAATTCACCCCTCCACTTT. Translated, it gives CASSEGPYSNSPLHF. Full variable domain (outside the CDR3, taken from reference TRBV5-1 and TRBJ1-6): KAGVTQTPRYLIKTRGQQVTLSCSPISGHRSVSWYQQTPGQGLQFLFEYFSETQRNKGNFPGRFSGRQFSNSRSEMNVSTLELGDSALYLCASSEGPYSNSPLHFGNGTRLTVT.

The genes are TRBV6-5 and TRBJ1-3; D may be TRBD1 (6 bases). The CDR3 runs to 16 residues. The V and J ends lost 0 bases and 4 bases respectively, with 13 bases between them. Germline loops: CDR1 MNHEY, CDR2 SVGAGI. CDR3 loop: CASSYSTGESGNTIYF. CDR3 bases: TGTGCCAGCAGTTACTCGACAGGAGAATCAGGAAACACCATATATTTT.

V usage is TRBV27 and J usage is TRBJ1-2, with D uncertain. This CDR3 contains 13 residues. V lost 0 bases and J 8 bases, leaving 10 bases between the germline ends. From germline, CDR1 is MNHEY and CDR2 SMNVEV (reference sequence). The CDR3 DNA reads TGTGCCAGCAGTTTATCATCCGGATCGGGCTACACCTTC. Translation: CASSLSSGSGYTF.

CDR3 loop: CASSQDLGNSPLHF. The CDR3 nucleotides are TGTGCCAGCAGCCAAGATCTAGGGAATTCACCCCTCCACTTT. This sequence joins TRBV4-2 and TRBJ1-6; D unclear. This CDR3 is built from 14 residues. The V end lost 0 bases, the J end lost 7 bases, and 7 bases lay between the germline ends. The V gene's germline CDR1 is LGHNA and CDR2 YNFKEQ.

J is TRBJ2-5 and V is TRBV3-1 (or the pseudogene TRBV3-2); no definite D call. Looked up from germline, CDR1 is LGHDT and CDR2 is YNNKEL (reference sequence). Trimming removed 4 bases at V and 5 bases at J, with 14 bases between. The CDR3 length is 14 residues. The CDR3 bases are TGTGCCAGCAGCCCTCAAATCCTTCGGGAGACCCAGTACTTC. The encoded protein is CASSPQILRETQYF.

The rearrangement joins TRBV5-1 to TRBJ2-3; a weak D match, TRBD1 (5 bases). V dropped 3 bases and J dropped 5 bases, with 10 bases sitting between them. The CDR3 loop spans 13 amino acids. Germline V lookup: CDR1 SGHRS, CDR2 YFSETQ. The CDR3 bases are TGCGCCAGCAGCTCAGGGTTAGAAGATACGCAGTATTTT. This translates into CASSSGLEDTQYF.

The rearrangement links TRBV7-9 to TRBJ2-1, with a possible D match to TRBD2 (5 bases). Trimming stripped 0 bases from V and 8 bases from J, with 11 bases between. Germline CDR1 SEHNR, CDR2 FQNEAQ (reference sequence). The CDR3 totals 14 residues. In nucleotides, the CDR3 is TGTGCCAGCAGCTTAGCCCGCGGGTGGGATGAGCAGTTCTTC. Its translation is CASSLARGWDEQFF.

The chain combines TRBV4-1 with TRBJ1-5; TRBD1 agrees at 7 bases. Germline V gene sequence: CDR1 MGHRA, CDR2 YSYEKL. Germline trimming cut 0 bases from V and 2 bases from J; bases unmatched to any gene: 10. CDR3 size: 18 residues. This chain's CDR3 is CASSQEWQGGGGNQPQHF. The CDR3 DNA reads as TGCGCCAGCAGCCAAGAATGGCAGGGGGGTGGGGGCAATCAGCCCCAGCATTTT.

The V and J genes are TRBV4-3 and TRBJ1-1; 9 positions agree with TRBD1. J gave up 6 bases and V 0 bases, and 14 bases lay outside the gene matches. The CDR3 consists of 18 residues. Germline V gene data show CDR1 as LGHNA and CDR2 as YSLEER. CDR3 in amino acids: CASSQDSIPGQGKSEAFF. For the CDR3, the DNA is TGCGCCAGCAGCCAAGATTCGATACCGGGACAGGGTAAGTCTGAAGCTTTCTTT.

The chain links TRBV12-1 to TRBJ2-5; TRBD2 is the table's D call, not checked against the DNA. TRBV12-1 is noted as a pseudogene. This CDR3 spans 17 amino acids. The CDR3 spells CASSFLVGGPEKETQYF. The CDR3 region has the DNA TGTGCCAGCAGCTTTCTCGTGGGGGGGCCGGAGAAAGAGACCCAGTACTTC.

This chain uses TRBV19 with TRBJ1-1; weak D call: TRBD1 (5 bases). In germline, CDR1 is LNHDA, CDR2 SQIVND (reference sequence). V lost 6 bases and J 2 bases, leaving 10 bases between the germline ends. CDR3 length: 13 residues. CDR3 protein: CASSLGGNTEAFF. CDR3 in DNA: TGTGCCAGTAGCCTGGGGGGAAACACTGAAGCTTTCTTT. Supplemented by reference TRBV19 and TRBJ1-1, the full variable domain reads DGGITQSPKYLFRKEGQNVTLSCEQNLNHDAMYWYRQDPGQGLRLIYYSQIVNDFQKGDIAEGYSVSREKKESFPLTVTSAQKNPTAFYLCASSLGGNTEAFFGQGTRLTVV.

This chain links TRBV4-1 with TRBJ2-7, with D possibly matching TRBD1 (5 bases). Germline assignment: CDR1 MGHRA and CDR2 YSYEKL. This CDR3 region has 13 residues. Trimming pared 6 bases from V and 1 base from J, leaving 10 bases between. CDR3 in DNA: TGCGCCAGCAGAGGGGCCCTATCCTACGAGCAGTACTTC. Its translation: CASRGALSYEQYF.

The DNA of the CDR3 is TGTGCCAGCAAATCCGGGACAGGAGTTTCCCTGGGGCAGTACTTC. This translates into CASKSGTGVSLGQYF. The rearrangement uses TRBV7-2 and TRBJ2-7, with 8 bases matching TRBD1. The CDR3 is 15 residues long. V trimming: 7 bases; J trimming: 9 bases; junction bases outside the gene matches: 17. Germline V gives CDR1 SGHTA, CDR2 FQGNSA.

The CDR3 here is CASSAGTGSTDTQYF. In nucleotides, the CDR3 is TGTGCCAGCAGTGCCGGGACAGGAAGCACAGATACGCAGTATTTT. The V gene is TRBV2, the J gene TRBJ2-3, with 8 bases lining up with TRBD1. Germline values: CDR1 SNHLY, CDR2 FYNNEI. This CDR3 comprises 15 residues. V was pared by 4 bases and J by 0 bases, with 3 bases of the junction left unmatched.

The rearrangement joins TRBV15 to TRBJ1-1; unclear D gene. Germline lookup yields CDR1 LNHNV and CDR2 YYDKDF (reference sequence). This CDR3 is 15 amino acids long. V was clipped by 3 bases and J by 4 bases, with 15 bases between them. The CDR3 coding sequence is TGTGCCACCAGCAGGACGCCAGGTGGCGGCACTGAAGCTTTCTTT. Translating it yields CATSRTPGGGTEAFF.

The rearrangement uses TRBV6-2 or TRBV6-3 and TRBJ1-2; TRBD1 agrees at 8 bases. V lost 0 bases to trimming and J lost 6 bases; unmatched junction nucleotides: 6. The V gene's germline CDR1 is MNHEY and CDR2 SVGEGT. This CDR3 contains 15 residues. The DNA of the CDR3 is TGTGCCAGCAGTTACTCGAGTGGACAGGGAAATGGCTACACCTTC. It specifies CASSYSSGQGNGYTF.

This clone has only one observation. This chain joins TRBV6-5 and TRBJ2-2; TRBD1 or TRBD2 may be the D gene (5 bases each). Looked up from germline, CDR1 is MNHEY and CDR2 is SVGAGI. The V end was cut by 6 bases, the J end by 7 bases, with 15 bases between. CDR3 length: 14 amino acids. CDR3 coding DNA: TGTGCCAGCAGGAGGGACGGCTCTGGCGGGGAGCTGTTTTTT. As protein: CASRRDGSGGELFF.

The chain recombines TRBV27 with TRBJ2-3; TRBD2 matches 7 bases. Losses at the gene ends were 0 bases for V and 3 bases for J; bases not matched to a gene: 0. The CDR3 is 14 residues long. Germline loops: CDR1 MNHEY, CDR2 SMNVEV (reference sequence). The chain's CDR3 is CASSLSGGTDTQYF. CDR3 in DNA: TGTGCCAGCAGTTTATCGGGGGGGACAGATACGCAGTATTTT.